This TCR beta chain was obtained from a study of blood T cell repertoires in COVID-19. Study in general: PBMCs, B-cell-depleted T cells, or T cells provided the cDNA or gDNA that made up the material.

V was trimmed by 4 bases and J by 5 bases, leaving 17 bases between them. Per the germline V gene, CDR1 is SGHTA and CDR2 is FQGNSA. The CDR3 length is 16 residues. The method was immunoSEQ multiplex PCR; TCRdb's version includes in-frame clones alone and lacks a portion of them. Of about 240,000 clones listed, 85% were seen once; the top ten hold 5% to 6.5%. The sequence came from a man aged 50 or older with COVID-19, enrolled during active disease. The chain carries TRBV7-2 and TRBJ1-4; possible D gene TRBD1, 5 bases. The sequenced sample was peripheral blood. CDR3 amino acids: CASSSARQGGNEKLFF. Written as DNA, the CDR3 is TGTGCCAGCAGCTCCGCCCGCCAGGGTGGAAATGAAAAACTGTTTTTT.